This T cell receptor (beta chain) originates from a study of T cell repertoires in cytomegalovirus infection. Study in general: Public TCR beta signatures were indicative of both CMV infection and a matching HLA type. Study-wide findings and caveats: Summed frequency of shared TCR beta families picked out CMV carriers who also had the relevant HLA.

Trimming pared 2 bases from V and 0 bases from J, leaving 13 bases between. The CDR3 has 17 amino acids. Germline CDR1 SGHVS, CDR2 FQNEAQ. There are many counts of this clonotype. What it binds is unknown. TCRdb reanalysed the reads using MiXCR and keeps one entry per CDR3 protein. The sample contains around 770,000 distinct CDR3 sequences, 25% to 30% of which appear only once. The chain couples TRBV7-8 to TRBJ1-4, with a possible D match to TRBD1 (5 bases). The sequencing here drew on cultured CD8+ T cells from PBMCs, taken from culture after CMV antigen stimulation. The receptor comes from a human donor in good health (CMV status not recorded). Some clones in this sample may be carry-over from other donors' samples. The CDR3 bases are TGTGCCAGCAGCTTAATGGCAGGGATTACAACTAATGAAAAACTGTTTTTT. It codes for CASSLMAGITTNEKLFF. Full variable domain (remainder filled in from reference TRBV7-8 and TRBJ1-4): GAGVSQSPRYKVAKRGQDVALRCDPISGHVSLFWYQQALGQGPEFLTYFQNEAQLDKSGLPSDRFFAERPEGSVSTLKIQRTQQEDSAVYLCASSLMAGITTNEKLFFGSGTQLSVL.